This TCR beta chain was retrieved from a study of neurological immune-mediated disorders. General study points: There were no CDR3 amino acid sequences shared by expanded clones across subjects, a result suggesting private repertoires in all groups. The highest TCR clonal expansion occurred in HTLV-1-associated myelopathy; multiple sclerosis fell below healthy controls.

This clonotype was seen repeatedly, ten times or more. The antigen remains undetermined. Sequencing runs each yielded over 180 million TCR-beta sequences from 15-18 subjects. TCRdb re-analysed the 5' RACE reads in MiXCR, keeping a single row per CDR3 protein. The profile shows fewer than 40,000 distinct CDR3 sequences, about 4.5% of them singletons. This TCR derives from a man younger than 30 in good health. Sequencing was done on a sample of PBMCs.

The CDR3 loop reads CASSQDRGFSYEQYF. The CDR3 coding sequence is TGTGCCAGCAGCCAGGACAGGGGGTTCTCCTACGAGCAGTACTTC. V is TRBV7-6 and J is TRBJ2-7, with TRBD1 identical over 10 bases. CDR1 and CDR2 from the germline V gene are SGHVS and FNYEAQ. V lost 5 bases to trimming and J lost 0 bases; unmatched junction nucleotides: 4. CDR3 length: 15 residues.